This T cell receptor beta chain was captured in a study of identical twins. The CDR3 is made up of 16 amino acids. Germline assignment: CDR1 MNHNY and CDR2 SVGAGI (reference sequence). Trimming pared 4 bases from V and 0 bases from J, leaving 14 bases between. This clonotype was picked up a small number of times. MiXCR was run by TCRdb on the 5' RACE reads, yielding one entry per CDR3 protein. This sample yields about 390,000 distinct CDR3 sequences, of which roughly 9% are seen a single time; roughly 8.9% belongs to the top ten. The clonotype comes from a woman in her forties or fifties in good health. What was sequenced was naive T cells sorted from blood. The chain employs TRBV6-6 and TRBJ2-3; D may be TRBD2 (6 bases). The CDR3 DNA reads TGTGCCAGCAGTTTCCTAGCGCTTACTAGCACAGATACGCAGTATTTT. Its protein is CASSFLALTSTDTQYF.